This T cell receptor (beta chain) was sequenced for a study of T-cell reconstitution after alpha-beta-depleted transplantation in children. In germline, CDR1 is SGDLS, CDR2 YYNGEE. V lost 5 bases, J lost 8 bases, and 16 bases lay in between. CDR3 length: 13 residues. During its preparation, the TCRbeta library received unique molecular identifiers. TCRdb redid the calling of the PCR reads with MiXCR, one entry per CDR3 protein. The data show under 250,000 distinct CDR3 sequences, with about 15% seen just once and 43% held by the top ten. The chain combines TRBV9 with TRBJ1-2, with D tentatively TRBD1 (5 bases). This sequence originates from a male patient aged 2 to 10 who had a stem cell transplant for acute lymphoblastic leukemia, so the T cells may come from the graft donor. Sample: PBMCs, mostly from graft donor cells, taken 360 days after TCRalphabeta/CD19-depleted stem cell transplant. CDR3 coding DNA: TGTGCCAGCAGTGTCTCGGGGCGAGGGGGCTACACCTTC. Protein product: CASSVSGRGGYTF.